Sequencing of this T cell receptor (beta chain) was carried out in a study of CD8+CD57+ T cells in acquired aplastic anemia. In the study overall: On average, sorted CD4+ and CD8+ cells gave about 2.9 ug of DNA.

CDR3 length: 14 residues. V was clipped by 5 bases and J by 4 bases; unmatched bases: 4. Germline assignment: CDR1 MNHNS and CDR2 SASEGT. Previously, flow cytometry had revealed CD8+CD57+ cell expansion in the patients chosen for sequencing. No patient had been given any therapy when blood was sampled. There are a few counts of this clonotype. Template material for TCR beta VDJ and CDR3 profiling consisted of genomic DNA. TCRdb re-called the reads through MiXCR, storing one row per CDR3 protein. This sample has roughly 160,000 distinct CDR3 sequences, with around 48% found just once. This sequence originates from a human donor with aplastic anemia. V is TRBV6-1 and J is TRBJ2-7, with 11 bases lining up with TRBD1. Sequencing was done on a sample of sorted CD4+, CD8+, or CD8+CD57+ T cells (not recorded which) from PBMCs. The CDR3 bases are TGTGCCAGCAGTCTTGGGACAGGGGGGTACGAGCAGTACTTC. Translated: CASSLGTGGYEQYF.